This is a list of T cell receptor beta chains from one sample in a study of persistence of HIV-infected CD4 T cells. Their antigens remain unidentified. Only in-frame clones appear in the TCRdb table, and some are missing; sequencing was by immunoSEQ multiplex PCR. The repertoire holds 5,500 to 8,500 clones, with about 79% as singletons. Sequencing used CD4+ T cells sorted from PBMCs after 18-hour stimulation, obtained from a patient who received antiretroviral therapy. All receptors derive from an adult woman with HIV who was CMV-seropositive. Each CDR3 is given with its conserved first and last residue. D genes are given only for firm matches. Only part of the rows carry a size: once, few, many, or a class if the clone is expanded.

v_call	clone_size	d_call	j_call	cdr3_aa	cdr3_nt
TRBV11-1	.	TRBD2	TRBJ2-1	CASALGGGLYNEQFF	TGTGCCAGCGCCTTGGGCGGGGGACTTTACAATGAGCAGTTCTTC
TRBV2	.	TRBD2	TRBJ2-5	CASSRRVGREVQETQYF	TGTGCCAGCAGCCGCCGGGTAGGGCGGGAGGTCCAAGAGACCCAGTACTTC
TRBV19	.	TRBD1	TRBJ1-4	CASSIDGQGAATNEKLFF	TGTGCCAGTAGTATCGATGGACAGGGGGCGGCAACTAATGAAAAACTGTTTTTT
TRBV7-3	.	TRBD1	TRBJ1-2	CASSPTGQGNYGYTF	TGTGCCAGCAGCCCAACGGGACAGGGGAACTATGGCTACACCTTC
TRBV3-1/TRBV3-2	.	.	TRBJ2-1	CASSPPGLAKIYNEQFF	TGTGCCAGCAGCCCACCAGGGCTAGCTAAGATCTACAATGAGCAGTTCTTC
TRBV28	.	.	TRBJ1-2	CASSHGAGTRGYTF	TGTGCCAGCAGCCATGGGGCCGGGACAAGGGGCTACACCTTC
TRBV25-1	.	.	TRBJ1-4	CASSKTKGGLFF	TGTGCCAGCAGTAAAACGAAAGGCGGGCTGTTTTTT
TRBV27	.	TRBD1	TRBJ1-3	CASSRRTGFGNTIYF	TGTGCCAGCAGCCGTAGGACAGGGTTCGGAAACACCATATATTTT
TRBV12-5	.	.	TRBJ1-5	CASGLYGDQPQHF	TGTGCTAGTGGTTTGTATGGGGATCAGCCCCAGCATTTT
TRBV30	.	TRBD1	TRBJ1-5	CAWSPGQGGQPQHF	TGTGCCTGGAGTCCGGGACAGGGGGGTCAGCCCCAGCATTTT
TRBV5-6	.	TRBD2	TRBJ2-1	CASSSYLAGGNEQFF	TGTGCCAGCAGCTCGTACCTAGCGGGGGGGAATGAGCAGTTCTTC
TRBV18	.	TRBD1	TRBJ1-1	CASNPGTGVTEAFF	TGTGCCAGCAACCCCGGGACAGGGGTGACTGAAGCTTTCTTT
TRBV3-1/TRBV3-2	.	TRBD1	TRBJ2-7	CASSNLPGQGYEQYF	TGTGCCAGCAGCAACCTGCCGGGACAGGGTTACGAGCAGTACTTC
TRBV30	.	.	TRBJ2-7	CAWSVHSGSYEQYF	TGTGCCTGGAGTGTGCATTCCGGCTCCTACGAGCAGTACTTC
TRBV28	.	.	TRBJ1-2	CASSLSHTAWSYTF	TGTGCCAGCAGTCTTTCCCACACAGCCTGGAGCTACACCTTC
TRBV5-4	.	.	TRBJ2-1	CASSLDSANEQFF	TGTGCCAGCAGCTTGGACTCAGCCAATGAGCAGTTCTTC
TRBV28	.	.	TRBJ2-7	CASSRRGREQYF	TGTGCCAGCAGCCGGAGGGGGCGGGAGCAGTACTTC
TRBV7-2	once	TRBD2	TRBJ2-2	CAIPGTSVSTGELFF	TGTGCCATCCCTGGGACTAGCGTAAGCACCGGGGAGCTGTTTTTT
TRBV5-1	.	.	TRBJ1-1	CASSFDRLNTEAFF	TGCGCCAGCAGCTTTGACCGTCTGAACACTGAAGCTTTCTTT
TRBV28	.	.	TRBJ1-5	CASSFSGWGAKDQPQHF	TGTGCCAGCAGTTTTTCCGGCTGGGGGGCCAAGGATCAGCCCCAGCATTTT
TRBV5-1	.	TRBD2	TRBJ2-7	CASSARTSGGPYEQYF	TGCGCCAGCAGCGCAAGGACTAGCGGGGGGCCCTACGAGCAGTACTTC
TRBV5-1	.	.	TRBJ2-2	CASEENTGELFF	TGCGCCAGCGAGGAGAACACCGGGGAGCTGTTTTTT
TRBV7-2	.	.	TRBJ2-1	CASSLVLDVNNEQFF	TGTGCCAGCAGCCTCGTCCTAGACGTCAACAATGAGCAGTTCTTC
TRBV5-1	.	TRBD1	TRBJ1-4	CASSSWTGVATNEKLFF	TGCGCCAGCAGCTCGTGGACAGGGGTGGCAACTAATGAAAAACTGTTTTTT
TRBV4-1	.	TRBD2	TRBJ2-2	CASSLSGRNTGELFF	TGCGCCAGCAGCCTTAGCGGGAGAAACACCGGGGAGCTGTTTTTT
TRBV29-1	.	TRBD1	TRBJ2-7	CSVTGVGEQYF	TGCAGCGTGACAGGGGTAGGGGAGCAGTACTTC
TRBV28	.	.	TRBJ2-7	CASSTVVVYEQYF	TGTGCCAGCAGTACAGTGGTAGTCTACGAGCAGTACTTC
TRBV19	.	TRBD1	TRBJ1-4	CASTDRAATNEKLFF	TGTGCCAGTACGGACAGGGCAGCAACTAATGAAAAACTGTTTTTT
TRBV2	.	.	TRBJ2-5	CASSLKETQYF	TGTGCCAGCAGCTTAAAAGAGACCCAGTACTTC
TRBV27	.	TRBD1	TRBJ2-1	CASSLTGGGSYNEQFF	TGTGCCAGCAGTTTGACAGGGGGTGGCTCCTACAATGAGCAGTTCTTC
TRBV2	.	.	TRBJ1-1	CATFMGFGSEALGSTEAFF	TGTGCCACCTTTATGGGGTTTGGGTCTGAGGCGTTAGGGTCCACTGAAGCTTTCTTT
TRBV19	.	.	TRBJ1-5	CASSIGSSKGQPQHF	TGTGCCAGTAGTATAGGTTCCAGTAAAGGCCAGCCCCAGCATTTT
TRBV10-3	.	.	TRBJ2-7	CAISESSGHYEQYF	TGTGCCATCAGTGAGTCGTCGGGGCACTACGAGCAGTACTTC
TRBV18	.	.	TRBJ2-5	CASSLAGETQYF	TGTGCCAGCTCACTCGCGGGGGAGACCCAGTACTTC
TRBV4-3	.	.	TRBJ1-5	CASSQDLYGNQPQHF	TGCGCCAGCAGCCAAGATCTGTACGGCAATCAGCCCCAGCATTTT
TRBV11-3	.	TRBD2	TRBJ2-1	CASSLAPGGYNEQFF	TGTGCCAGCAGCTTAGCCCCGGGAGGGTACAATGAGCAGTTCTTC
TRBV20-1	few	.	TRBJ2-1	CSAGMEQFF	TGCAGTGCTGGAATGGAGCAGTTCTTC
TRBV28	.	TRBD1	TRBJ2-3	CASSSAGTGVKDTQYF	TGTGCCAGCAGTAGCGCCGGGACAGGGGTAAAAGATACGCAGTATTTT
TRBV5-1	.	TRBD1	TRBJ2-5	CASSRDRGEQETQYF	TGCGCCAGCAGCCGGGACAGGGGGGAACAAGAGACCCAGTACTTC
TRBV5-5	.	.	TRBJ1-1	CASSLLNLGNTEAFF	TGTGCCAGCAGCTTGTTGAATTTAGGGAACACTGAAGCTTTCTTT
TRBV9	.	.	TRBJ2-3	CASNRTPLHTQYF	TGTGCCAGCAATAGGACCCCGCTGCATACGCAGTATTTT
TRBV19	.	.	TRBJ2-7	CASSIGVGSYEQYF	TGTGCCAGTAGTATCGGGGTAGGGTCCTACGAGCAGTACTTC
TRBV6-5	.	.	TRBJ1-5	CASSYSRGNQPQHF	TGTGCCAGCAGTTACTCGAGAGGGAATCAGCCCCAGCATTTT
TRBV5-1	.	.	TRBJ1-1	CASIASGANTEAFF	TGCGCCAGCATTGCCTCGGGCGCGAACACTGAAGCTTTCTTT
TRBV6-4	.	.	TRBJ1-2	CASTPEAGSYGYTF	TGTGCCAGCACCCCCGAGGCAGGAAGCTATGGCTACACCTTC